The 13 T cell receptor beta chains listed next were all sequenced from one sample in a study of blood T cell repertoires in COVID-19. The protocol was immunoSEQ multiplex PCR, while the TCRdb copy is restricted to in-frame clones and leaves out a portion. The repertoire holds 60,000 to 75,000 clones, with roughly 91% as singletons. The specimen sequenced was peripheral blood. All receptors come from a man aged 35 to 55 with COVID-19, enrolled during active disease.

This chain links TRBV3-1 (or the pseudogene TRBV3-2) with TRBJ2-5; TRBD1 is a possible D gene (6 bases). The CDR3 extends over 15 amino acids. In germline, CDR1 is LGHDT, CDR2 YNNKEL (reference sequence). The V and J ends lost 4 bases and 1 base respectively, with 13 bases between them. CDR3 residues: CASSRDQGRQETQYF. CDR3 nucleotide sequence: TGTGCCAGCAGCCGAGATCAGGGGCGCCAAGAGACCCAGTACTTC.

V gene TRBV18 combines with J gene TRBJ1-3, with 8 bases aligning to TRBD1. CDR1 is KGHSH and CDR2 is LQKENI in the germline V gene. The V and J ends lost 2 bases and 4 bases, in that order; junction bases with no gene match: 4. The CDR3 length is 15 residues. Written as DNA, the CDR3 is TGTGCCAGCTCACCATTGACAGGGGAAGGAAACACCATATATTTT. It specifies CASSPLTGEGNTIYF.

This sequence joins TRBV24-1 and TRBJ2-3; 7 positions agree with TRBD2. The V gene end was trimmed by 6 bases and the J gene end by 4 bases; junction bases not matched to a gene: 12. Germline V gene sequence: CDR1 KGHDR, CDR2 SFDVKD. The CDR3 sequence is 16 residues long. The CDR3 loop is CATSLSGRGWSDTQYF. Here the CDR3 DNA reads TGTGCCACCAGTTTAAGCGGGCGGGGGTGGTCAGATACGCAGTATTTT.

The rearrangement joins TRBV7-9 to TRBJ1-2, with 7 nucleotides matching TRBD1. This CDR3 is 13 amino acids long. Unmatched junction bases numbered 4, after V lost 5 bases and J lost 4 bases. CDR1 is SEHNR and CDR2 is FQNEAQ in the germline V gene (reference sequence). The CDR3 DNA is TGTGCCAGCAGCACCGGACAGGCCTATGGCTACACCTTC. Amino acids: CASSTGQAYGYTF.

This clone came up once. This sequence joins TRBV4-1 and TRBJ1-2, with 7 bases fitting TRBD1. V lost 5 bases and J lost 8; bases outside the gene matches: 14. Germline V gene data show CDR1 as MGHRA and CDR2 as YSYEKL. This CDR3 is built from 15 residues. The DNA for the CDR3 is TGCGCCAGCAGCGCCCGGCAGGAAGGGGGCACGGGCTACACCTTC. It yields the protein CASSARQEGGTGYTF.

V and J are TRBV28 and TRBJ1-1; no definite D call. Germline V gives CDR1 MDHEN, CDR2 SYDVKM. The length of the CDR3 is 17 residues. Trimming cost V 4 bases and J 6 bases, with 24 bases left between them. In DNA form, the CDR3 reads TGTGCCAGCAGTTGGGCCCGGGTTGGGGATGAGGGCCCTGAAGCTTTCTTT. Its protein is CASSWARVGDEGPEAFF.

This CDR3 is CASSPTTGALNSPLHF. In DNA, the CDR3 is TGTGCCAGCAGCCCAACAACAGGGGCCCTTAATTCACCCCTCCACTTT. The chain recombines TRBV5-4 with TRBJ1-6, with TRBD1 matching 7 bases. Germline trimming cut 4 bases from V and 6 bases from J; bases unmatched to any gene: 10. Germline values: CDR1 SGHNT, CDR2 YYREEE (reference sequence). This CDR3 region has 16 residues. Filled out from reference TRBV5-4 and TRBJ1-6, the complete variable domain reads ETGVTQSPTHLIKTRGQQVTLRCSSQSGHNTVSWYQQALGQGPQFIFQYYREEENGRGNFPPRFSGLQFPNYSSELNVNALELDDSALYLCASSPTTGALNSPLHFGNGTRLTVT.

The chain carries TRBV18 and TRBJ2-5, with 8 positions matching TRBD2. Trimming took 4 bases from V and 2 from J; bases not matched to a gene: 3. The CDR3 length is 14 residues. Germline V gene data show CDR1 as KGHSH and CDR2 as LQKENI. DNA of the CDR3: TGTGCCAGCTCACTTGGGACTAGTCAAGAGACCCAGTACTTC. Amino acids: CASSLGTSQETQYF.

CDR3 protein: CASSQAVQNYGYTF. The CDR3 DNA follows: TGTGCCAGCAGCCAAGCTGTACAGAACTATGGCTACACCTTC. The V call is TRBV3-1 (or the pseudogene TRBV3-2), the J call TRBJ1-2; D is uncertain. The CDR3 is 14 residues long. The germline V gene has CDR1 LGHDT and CDR2 YNNKEL (reference sequence). V dropped 1 base and J dropped 2 bases, with 8 bases sitting between them.

The chain links TRBV12-3 or TRBV12-4 to TRBJ2-7; no clear D gene. CDR3 length equals 13 residues. V shed 1 base and J shed 4 bases, with 8 bases lying between them. CDR3 coding DNA: TGTGCCAGCAGTTTAGGGGCCGAATACGAGCAGTACTTC. Translating gives CASSLGAEYEQYF.

The gene calls are TRBV5-1 and TRBJ1-6; D might be TRBD1 (6 bases). This CDR3 has 15 residues. CDR1 and CDR2 from the germline V gene are SGHRS and YFSETQ. Trimming left V 2 bases short and J 6 bases short, with 12 bases between. CDR3 region: CASSFEDRINSPLHF. The CDR3 DNA sequence: TGCGCCAGCAGCTTTGAGGACAGAATTAATTCACCCCTCCACTTT.

A word on this clone: This sample also contains other DNA sequences that code for the same CDR3. V and J are TRBV5-1 and TRBJ1-1; 11 nucleotides line up with TRBD1. CDR1 is SGHRS, CDR2 YFSETQ, per germline. Unmatched junction bases numbered 3, after V lost 0 bases and J lost 5 bases. CDR3 length: 15 residues. As DNA, the CDR3 is TGCGCCAGCAGCTTGGGGACAGGGGGCAATACTGAAGCTTTCTTT. Its protein is CASSLGTGGNTEAFF.

This clone has a single count. An end of the junction does not agree with germline; a read error may underlie this. This chain joins TRBV11-2 and TRBJ1-2, with TRBD1 matching 7 bases. From germline, CDR1 is SGHAT and CDR2 FQNNGV. The CDR3 is 19 residues long. Written as DNA, the CDR3 is TGTGCCAGCAGCTTCCCCAGAGGGGGACAGCCTCAAAGGAACTCTGGCTACACCTTC. Translated, it gives CASSFPRGGQPQRNSGYTF.